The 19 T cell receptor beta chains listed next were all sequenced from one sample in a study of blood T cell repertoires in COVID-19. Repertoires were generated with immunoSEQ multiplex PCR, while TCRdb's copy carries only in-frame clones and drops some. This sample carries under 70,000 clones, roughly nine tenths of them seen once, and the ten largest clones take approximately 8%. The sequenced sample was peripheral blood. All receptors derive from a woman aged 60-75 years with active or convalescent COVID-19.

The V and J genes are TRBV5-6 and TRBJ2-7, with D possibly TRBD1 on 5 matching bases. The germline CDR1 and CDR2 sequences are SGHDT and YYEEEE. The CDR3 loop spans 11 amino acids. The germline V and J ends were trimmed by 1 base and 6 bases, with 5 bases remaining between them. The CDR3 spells CASSLTGEQYF. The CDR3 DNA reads TGTGCCAGCAGCTTGACAGGCGAGCAGTACTTC.

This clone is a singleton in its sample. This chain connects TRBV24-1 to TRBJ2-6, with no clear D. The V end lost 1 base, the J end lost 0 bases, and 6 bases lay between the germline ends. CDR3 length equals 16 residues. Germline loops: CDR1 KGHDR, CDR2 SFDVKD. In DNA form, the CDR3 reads TGTGCCACCAGTGATTTCCCGGGCTCTGGGGCCAACGTCCTGACTTTC. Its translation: CATSDFPGSGANVLTF.

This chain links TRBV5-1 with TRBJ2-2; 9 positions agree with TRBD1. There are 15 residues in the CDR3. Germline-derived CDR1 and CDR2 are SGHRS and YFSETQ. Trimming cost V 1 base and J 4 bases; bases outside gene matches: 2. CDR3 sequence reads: CASSLPDRGTGELFF. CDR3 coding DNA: TGCGCCAGCAGCTTGCCGGACAGGGGCACCGGGGAGCTGTTTTTT.

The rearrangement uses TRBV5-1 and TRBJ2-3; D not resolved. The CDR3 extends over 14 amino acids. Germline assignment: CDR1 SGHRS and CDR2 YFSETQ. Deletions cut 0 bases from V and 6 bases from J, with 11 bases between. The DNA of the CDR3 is TGCGCCAGCAGCTTGGGGGCCCCCGCGGATACGCAGTATTTT. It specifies CASSLGAPADTQYF.

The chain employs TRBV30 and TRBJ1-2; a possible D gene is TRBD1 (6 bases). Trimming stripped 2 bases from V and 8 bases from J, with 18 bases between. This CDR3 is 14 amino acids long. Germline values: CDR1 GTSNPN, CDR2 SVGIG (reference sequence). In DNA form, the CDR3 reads TGTGCCTGGAGTAGGCAGGGGCCCAAGGGAGGCTACACCTTC. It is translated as CAWSRQGPKGGYTF.

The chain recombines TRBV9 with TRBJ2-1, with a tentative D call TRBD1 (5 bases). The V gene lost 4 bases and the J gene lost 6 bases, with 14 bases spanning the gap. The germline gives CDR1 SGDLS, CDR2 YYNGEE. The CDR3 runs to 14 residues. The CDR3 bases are TGTGCCAGCAGCCCACAGTCAGGGTTCAATGAGCAGTTCTTC. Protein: CASSPQSGFNEQFF.

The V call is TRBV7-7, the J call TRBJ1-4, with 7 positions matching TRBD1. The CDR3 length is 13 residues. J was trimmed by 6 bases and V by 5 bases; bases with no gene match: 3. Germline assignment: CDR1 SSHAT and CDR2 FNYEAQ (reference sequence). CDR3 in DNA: TGTGCCAGCAGCACAGGGGAACATGAAAAACTGTTTTTT. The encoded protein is CASSTGEHEKLFF.

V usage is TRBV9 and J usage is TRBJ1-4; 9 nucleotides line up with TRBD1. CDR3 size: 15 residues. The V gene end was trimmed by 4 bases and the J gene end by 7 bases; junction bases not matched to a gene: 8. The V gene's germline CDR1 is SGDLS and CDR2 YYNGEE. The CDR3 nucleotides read TGTGCCAGCAGCCACTTCACAGGGGGCAGTGAAAAACTGTTTTTT. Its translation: CASSHFTGGSEKLFF.

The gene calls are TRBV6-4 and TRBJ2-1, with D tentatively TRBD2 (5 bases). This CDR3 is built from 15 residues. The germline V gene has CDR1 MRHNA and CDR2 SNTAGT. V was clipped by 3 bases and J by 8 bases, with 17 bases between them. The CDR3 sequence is CASSELSGLTHEQFF. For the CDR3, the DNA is TGTGCCAGCAGTGAGCTCAGCGGCCTAACCCATGAGCAGTTCTTC.

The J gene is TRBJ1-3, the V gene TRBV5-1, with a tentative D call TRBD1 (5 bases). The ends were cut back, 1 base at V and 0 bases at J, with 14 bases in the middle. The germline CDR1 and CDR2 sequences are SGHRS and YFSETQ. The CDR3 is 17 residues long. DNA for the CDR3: TGCGCCAGCAGCTTGAGTTGGGGCTCAATCTCTGGAAACACCATATATTTT. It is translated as CASSLSWGSISGNTIYF.

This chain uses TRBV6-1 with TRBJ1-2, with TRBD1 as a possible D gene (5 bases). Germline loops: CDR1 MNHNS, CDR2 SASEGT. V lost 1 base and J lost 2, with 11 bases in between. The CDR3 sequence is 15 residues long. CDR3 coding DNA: TGTGCCAGCAGTGAAGGCGGGGCAGGGAACTATGGCTACACCTTC. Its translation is CASSEGGAGNYGYTF.

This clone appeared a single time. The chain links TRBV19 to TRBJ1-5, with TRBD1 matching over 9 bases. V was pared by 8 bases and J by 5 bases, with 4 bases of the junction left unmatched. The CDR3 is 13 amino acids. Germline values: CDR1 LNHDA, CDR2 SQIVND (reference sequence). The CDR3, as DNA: TGTGCCAGTCGGGACAGGGTTCATCAGCCCCAGCATTTT. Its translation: CASRDRVHQPQHF. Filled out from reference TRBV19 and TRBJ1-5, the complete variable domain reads DGGITQSPKYLFRKEGQNVTLSCEQNLNHDAMYWYRQDPGQGLRLIYYSQIVNDFQKGDIAEGYSVSREKKESFPLTVTSAQKNPTAFYLCASRDRVHQPQHFGDGTRLSIL.

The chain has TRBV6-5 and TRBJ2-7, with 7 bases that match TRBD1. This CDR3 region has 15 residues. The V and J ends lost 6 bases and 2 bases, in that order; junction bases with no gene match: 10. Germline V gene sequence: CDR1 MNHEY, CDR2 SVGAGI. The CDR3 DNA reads TGTGCCAGCAGCCCGCCTCCGGGACAGACCTACGAGCAGTACTTC. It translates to CASSPPPGQTYEQYF.

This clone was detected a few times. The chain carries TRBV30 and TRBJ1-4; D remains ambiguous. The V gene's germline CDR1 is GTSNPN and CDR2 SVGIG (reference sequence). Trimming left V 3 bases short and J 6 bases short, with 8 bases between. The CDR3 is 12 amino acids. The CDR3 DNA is TGTGCCTGGAGCGAGGAGGATGAAAAACTGTTTTTT. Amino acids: CAWSEEDEKLFF. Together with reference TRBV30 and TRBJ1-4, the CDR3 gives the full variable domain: SQTIHQWPATLVQPVGSPLSLECTVEGTSNPNLYWYRQAAGRGLQLLFYSVGIGQISSEVPQNLSASRPQDRQFILSSKKLLLSDSGFYLCAWSEEDEKLFFGSGTQLSVL.

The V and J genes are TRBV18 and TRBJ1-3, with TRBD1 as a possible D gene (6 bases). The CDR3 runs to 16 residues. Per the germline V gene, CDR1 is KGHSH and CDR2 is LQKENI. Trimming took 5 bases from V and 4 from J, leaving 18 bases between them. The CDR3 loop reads CASSRGPQGSGNTIYF. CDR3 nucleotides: TGTGCCAGCTCAAGAGGGCCACAGGGATCAGGAAACACCATATATTTT.

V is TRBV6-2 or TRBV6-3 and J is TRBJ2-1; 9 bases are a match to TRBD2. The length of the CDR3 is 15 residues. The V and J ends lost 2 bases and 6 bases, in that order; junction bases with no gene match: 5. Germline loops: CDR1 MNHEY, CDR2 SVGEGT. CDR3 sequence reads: CASSYGGGATNEQFF. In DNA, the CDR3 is TGTGCCAGCAGTTACGGCGGGGGGGCGACCAATGAGCAGTTCTTC.

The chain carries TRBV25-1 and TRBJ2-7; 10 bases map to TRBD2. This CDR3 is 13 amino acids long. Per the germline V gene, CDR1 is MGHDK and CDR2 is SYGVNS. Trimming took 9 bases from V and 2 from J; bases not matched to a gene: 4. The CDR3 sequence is CASVAGGTYEQYF. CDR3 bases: TGTGCCAGTGTAGCGGGAGGAACCTACGAGCAGTACTTC.

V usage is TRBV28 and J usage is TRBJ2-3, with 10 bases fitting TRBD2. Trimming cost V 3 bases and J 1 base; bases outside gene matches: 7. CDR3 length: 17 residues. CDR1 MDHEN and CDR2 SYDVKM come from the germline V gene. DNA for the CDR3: TGTGCCAGCAGTTTCCCACTCGGGACTAGCGGCACAGATACGCAGTATTTT. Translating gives CASSFPLGTSGTDTQYF. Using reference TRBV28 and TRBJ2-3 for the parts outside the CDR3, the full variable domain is DVKVTQSSRYLVKRTGEKVFLECVQDMDHENMFWYRQDPGLGLRLIYFSYDVKMKEKGDIPEGYSVSREKKERFSLILESASTNQTSMYLCASSFPLGTSGTDTQYFGPGTRLTVL.

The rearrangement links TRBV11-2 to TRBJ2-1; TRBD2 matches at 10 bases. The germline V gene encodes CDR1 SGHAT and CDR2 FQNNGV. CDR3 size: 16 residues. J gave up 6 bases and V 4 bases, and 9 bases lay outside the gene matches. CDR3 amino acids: CASSWPGKRGGNEQFF. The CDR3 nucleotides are TGTGCCAGCAGCTGGCCCGGGAAGCGGGGGGGCAATGAGCAGTTCTTC.